This is a list of T cell receptor beta chains from one sample in a study of early T cells in non-severe SARS-CoV-2 infection. Using its own MiXCR run on the 5' RACE reads, TCRdb lists one record per CDR3 protein. This repertoire shows 65,000 to 95,000 distinct CDR3 sequences, more than 7.5% found once; its top ten account for more than 4.5%. Sequenced material: whole blood. The receptors were gathered from an adult who was a healthcare worker with PCR-confirmed SARS-CoV-2 infection or an uninfected control (not recorded which). Each CDR3 is given with its conserved first and last residue. The order of the fields is D gene, J gene, clone size, V gene, CDR3 DNA, CDR3 protein. A D gene is named only where the DNA matches it firmly. Clone size is given for some rows only: seen once, a few or many times, or a class if the clone is expanded.

- TRBJ2-1 - TRBV28 TGTGCCAGCAGTTTACTAGAATCCTACAATGAGCAGTTCTTC CASSLLESYNEQFF
- TRBJ2-3 - TRBV5-1 TGCGCCAGCAGAGTAGTGGGCCGCACAGATACGCAGTATTTT CASRVVGRTDTQYF
- TRBJ1-4 - TRBV7-8 TGTGCCAGCAGCTTGAGGGCCGTAGCTAATGAAAAACTGTTTTTT CASSLRAVANEKLFF
TRBD1 TRBJ2-7 few TRBV4-1 TGCGCCAGCCGAAGCCAGACAGGGGGGGTTTACGAGCAGTACTTC CASRSQTGGVYEQYF
- TRBJ2-1 - TRBV7-9 TGTGCCAGCAGCCCGGATTCCTCTAGCAATGAGCAGTTCTTC CASSPDSSSNEQFF
- TRBJ2-2 many TRBV10-3 TGTGCCACCCAGGGGAACACCGGGGAGCTGTTTTTT CATQGNTGELFF
TRBD1 TRBJ1-6 - TRBV11-3 TGTGCCAGCAGCTCGGGACAGTATTCACCCCTCCACTTT CASSSGQYSPLHF
- TRBJ2-7 few TRBV7-9 TGTGCCAGCAGCCCACCCGCAGGAAGGGCGGGCGAGCAGTACTTC CASSPPAGRAGEQYF
- TRBJ2-5 - TRBV6-2/TRBV6-3 TGTGCCAGCAGTTACCCCGAGTTTCCCCGCCCGTCACAAGAGACCCAGTACTTC CASSYPEFPRPSQETQYF
TRBD1 TRBJ2-4 few TRBV28 TGTGCCAGCTGCCGGGACAGGACGTTCCTAGCCAAAAACATTCAGTACTTC CASCRDRTFLAKNIQYF
TRBD1 TRBJ2-7 - TRBV4-1 TGCGCCAGCAGCCAAGGGCCGGGGACAGTCTACGAGCAGTACTTC CASSQGPGTVYEQYF
- TRBJ2-7 - TRBV28 TGTGCCAGCAGTTTTCGGTTCTACGAGCAGTACTTC CASSFRFYEQYF
- TRBJ2-7 - TRBV28 TGTGCCAGCAGGGGAGAGCTCGGTCGAGCCTACGAGCAGTACTTC CASRGELGRAYEQYF
TRBD2 TRBJ2-1 many TRBV15 TGTGCCACCAGCAGAGATGCGGGAGCAGCCGGTGAGCAGTTCTTC CATSRDAGAAGEQFF
- TRBJ2-1 many TRBV18 TGTGCCAGCTCACTCACAGGAATCCACTACAATGAGCAGTTCTTC CASSLTGIHYNEQFF
- TRBJ1-5 many TRBV28 TGTGCCAGCAGTTCCCGACAGTTCAATCAGCCCCAGCATTTT CASSSRQFNQPQHF
- TRBJ2-1 - TRBV6-5 TGTGCCAGCAGTTATATGGGGCCTAAAGGTAATGAGCAGTTCTTC CASSYMGPKGNEQFF
- TRBJ1-6 - TRBV20-1 TGCAGTGCTTCGGACAGCTCCTCCTATAATTCACCCCTCCACTTT CSASDSSSYNSPLHF
- TRBJ2-7 - TRBV7-8 TGTGCCAGCAGGGCCGGGACATTAAGCTACGAGCAGTACTTC CASRAGTLSYEQYF
- TRBJ2-3 - TRBV5-4 TGTGCCAGCAGCTTGGAAGCAGGGCCTCGAAAGGGCACAGATACGCAGTATTTT CASSLEAGPRKGTDTQYF
TRBD2 TRBJ2-2 - TRBV2 TGTGCCAGCAGTGTCAGCGGGAGATCCACCGGGGAGCTGTTTTTT CASSVSGRSTGELFF
- TRBJ2-3 - TRBV20-1 TGCAGTGCTAGAGGGGGCCGACAGGGAGGTCCTAGCCCAGATACGCAGTATTTT CSARGGRQGGPSPDTQYF
- TRBJ1-2 many TRBV4-1 TGCGCCAGCAGCCAGCCGTCAGGGAGTGGCTACACCTTC CASSQPSGSGYTF
TRBD1 TRBJ1-5 many TRBV2 TGTGCCAGCAGTGGAGGGGGCGCGAATATCGCCAATCAGCCCCAGCATTTT CASSGGGANIANQPQHF
- TRBJ1-1 - TRBV27 TGTGCCAGCAGTTCCGGCAGAATAAACACTGAAGCTTTCTTT CASSSGRINTEAFF
- TRBJ1-1 many TRBV12-3/TRBV12-4 TGTGCCAGCAGTTTTTTCAGCTTAACAGGGCCGAACACTGAAGCTTTCTTT CASSFFSLTGPNTEAFF
TRBD2 TRBJ2-3 - TRBV4-2 TGTGCCAGCAGCCAAGAAGCGGGAACCCACGATACGCAGTATTTT CASSQEAGTHDTQYF
- TRBJ2-2 few TRBV18 TGTGCCAGCTCACCTGGTCACCAGAACACCGGGGAGCTGTTTTTT CASSPGHQNTGELFF
TRBD1 TRBJ2-7 - TRBV7-8 TGTGCCAGCAGCTTAGCCACCCCCCCCAGGGGGATGAGCTACGAGCAGTACTTC CASSLATPPRGMSYEQYF
- TRBJ2-2 many TRBV6-4 TGTGCCAGCAGTTCCAGGAGCACCGGGGAGCTGTTTTTT CASSSRSTGELFF
- TRBJ2-1 many TRBV14 TGTGCCAGCAGCTTTCAGCGGCGGGGCAATGAGCAGTTCTTC CASSFQRRGNEQFF
- TRBJ2-1 few TRBV3-1 TGTGCCAGCAGCCAAGCAGGGGCCTACAATGAGCAGTTCTTC CASSQAGAYNEQFF
TRBD2 TRBJ2-5 - TRBV12-3/TRBV12-4 TGTGCCAGCACCCAAAGAAGCGGGAGGGAGACCCAGTACTTC CASTQRSGRETQYF
- TRBJ2-3 many TRBV10-3 TGTGCCGGGGGCGGGTCGGCGGGAGAAGTAGATACGCAGTATTTT CAGGGSAGEVDTQYF
- TRBJ2-7 - TRBV5-1 TGCGCCAGCAGCCCGCAAGTGGGGGCGACCTACGAGCAGTACTTC CASSPQVGATYEQYF
- TRBJ2-1 many TRBV30 TGTGCCTGGAGTCCTACTAGCTTATCCCACAATGAGCAGTTCTTC CAWSPTSLSHNEQFF
- TRBJ2-5 - TRBV5-1 TGCGCCAGCCGTCGGGAAATGGCTCGCCAGGAGACCCAGTACTTC CASRREMARQETQYF